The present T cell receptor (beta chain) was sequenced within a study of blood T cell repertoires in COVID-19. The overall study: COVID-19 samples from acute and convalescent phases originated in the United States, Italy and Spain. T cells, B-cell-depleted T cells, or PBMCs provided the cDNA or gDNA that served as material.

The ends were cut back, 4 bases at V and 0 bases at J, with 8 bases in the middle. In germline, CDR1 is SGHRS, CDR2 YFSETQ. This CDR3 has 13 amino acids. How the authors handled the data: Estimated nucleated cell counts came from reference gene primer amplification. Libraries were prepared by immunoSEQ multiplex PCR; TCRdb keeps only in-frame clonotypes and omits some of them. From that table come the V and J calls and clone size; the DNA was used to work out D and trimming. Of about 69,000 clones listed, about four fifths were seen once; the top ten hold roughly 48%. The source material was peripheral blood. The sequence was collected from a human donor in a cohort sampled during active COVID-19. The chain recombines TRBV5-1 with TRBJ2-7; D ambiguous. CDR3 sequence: CASSPLSSYEQYF. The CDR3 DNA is TGCGCCAGCAGCCCCCTGAGCTCCTACGAGCAGTACTTC.